Presented here are 5 T cell receptor beta chains from one specimen sequenced in a study of blood T cell repertoires in COVID-19. Data came from immunoSEQ multiplex PCR; TCRdb stores just in-frame clones and leaves some out. The data contain under 300,000 clones, approximately 86% of them singletons. Sequenced input: PBMCs or T cells enriched from blood (not recorded which). The receptors were gathered from a woman aged 30 to 39 with acute COVID-19.

This chain links TRBV29-1 with TRBJ2-7; maybe TRBD1 (5 bases). The CDR3 runs to 12 residues. Germline V lookup: CDR1 SQVTM, CDR2 ANQGSEA. The V end was cut by 1 base, the J end by 4 bases, with 8 bases between. CDR3 in DNA: TGCAGCGTTGAAGGACAGACTTACGAGCAGTACTTC. Translation gives CSVEGQTYEQYF.

This sequence joins TRBV7-8 and TRBJ2-7; D perhaps matches TRBD2 (6 bases). There are 16 residues in the CDR3. V was pared by 8 bases and J by 0 bases, with 20 bases between. Per germline, CDR1 SGHVS and CDR2 FQNEAQ. DNA of the CDR3: TGTGCCAGCCCCATGAGGCTCGGAGGGCACTCCTACGAGCAGTACTTC. Translation gives CASPMRLGGHSYEQYF. The entire variable domain, with the rest obtained from reference TRBV7-8 and TRBJ2-7, is as follows: GAGVSQSPRYKVAKRGQDVALRCDPISGHVSLFWYQQALGQGPEFLTYFQNEAQLDKSGLPSDRFFAERPEGSVSTLKIQRTQQEDSAVYLCASPMRLGGHSYEQYFGPGTRLTVT.

V gene TRBV4-3 combines with J gene TRBJ2-2, with 11 bases fitting TRBD2. J was trimmed by 0 bases and V by 0 bases; bases with no gene match: 6. This CDR3 is 19 amino acids long. Germline CDR1 is LGHNA and CDR2 is YSLEER. The CDR3 sequence: CASSQDPLAGGPNTGELFF. The CDR3, as DNA: TGCGCCAGCAGCCAAGATCCGCTAGCGGGAGGACCGAACACCGGGGAGCTGTTTTTT.

The J gene is TRBJ2-7, the V gene TRBV27, with TRBD1 identical over 10 bases. This CDR3 has 13 residues. CDR1 is MNHEY, CDR2 SMNVEV, per germline (reference sequence). Trimming at V came to 6 bases and at J to 5 bases, leaving 4 bases not matched to a gene. In nucleotides, the CDR3 is TGTGCCAGCAGGGACAGGGGGGAGGACGAGCAGTACTTC. It is translated as CASRDRGEDEQYF.

The CDR3 spells CASSQAGIPEAFF. The CDR3 DNA is TGCGCCAGCAGCCAAGCAGGGATCCCTGAAGCTTTCTTT. The rearrangement links TRBV4-1 to TRBJ1-1; tentatively, D is TRBD1 (5 bases). V was trimmed by 1 base and J by 6 bases, leaving 9 bases between them. The CDR3 has 13 amino acids. CDR1 is MGHRA, CDR2 YSYEKL, per germline.